A selection of T cell receptor beta chains follows, all from one sample in a study of blood T cell repertoires in COVID-19. Only in-frame clones appear in the TCRdb table, and some are missing; sequencing was by immunoSEQ multiplex PCR. Here the sample spans about 110,000 clones, approximately 80% being singletons. Sequenced material: peripheral blood. Receptors originate from a woman aged 70-85 years with acute or convalescent COVID-19. Each CDR3 is given with its conserved first and last residue. The order of the fields is clone size, J gene, V gene, D gene, CDR3 protein, CDR3 DNA. D genes are given only for firm matches. Not all rows give a size; the values are once, few, many and, for expanded clones, a class.

. | TRBJ2-2 | TRBV7-6 | TRBD1 | CASSRRTGRDTGELFF | TGTGCCAGCAGCCGGCGGACAGGAAGGGACACCGGGGAGCTGTTTTTT
. | TRBJ2-3 | TRBV28 | . | CASSLSVRARADTQYF | TGTGCCAGCAGTTTATCGGTGAGGGCCAGAGCAGATACGCAGTATTTT
once | TRBJ1-6 | TRBV28 | TRBD1 | CASSFTGGENSPLHF | TGTGCCAGCAGTTTCACAGGGGGGGAAAATTCACCCCTCCACTTT
. | TRBJ1-1 | TRBV29-1 | . | CSVERQVGTEAFF | TGCAGCGTTGAAAGACAGGTGGGCACTGAAGCTTTCTTT
. | TRBJ1-1 | TRBV7-2 | . | CASSPGGALNTEAFF | TGTGCCAGCAGCCCGGGGGGGGCCCTGAACACTGAAGCTTTCTTT
. | TRBJ2-7 | TRBV24-1 | . | CATSDGLSYEQYF | TGTGCCACCAGTGATGGACTCAGCTACGAGCAGTACTTC
. | TRBJ2-5 | TRBV5-1 | . | CASSLAGSETQYF | TGCGCCAGCAGCTTGGCAGGATCCGAGACCCAGTACTTC
. | TRBJ2-7 | TRBV6-1 | . | CASSDLYYEQYF | TGTGCCAGCAGTGATCTATACTACGAGCAGTACTTC
. | TRBJ1-2 | TRBV19 | TRBD1 | CASSVQGHLYGYTF | TGTGCCAGTAGTGTACAGGGGCACCTCTATGGCTACACCTTC
. | TRBJ2-7 | TRBV30 | TRBD1 | CAWRDWTGTEQYF | TGTGCCTGGAGGGATTGGACAGGAACCGAGCAGTACTTC
. | TRBJ2-7 | TRBV7-9 | . | CASSLVGRQEQYF | TGTGCCAGCAGCTTAGTAGGGAGACAAGAGCAGTACTTC
. | TRBJ1-1 | TRBV6-1 | TRBD1 | CASSERQGVTEAFF | TGTGCCAGCAGTGAACGACAGGGTGTCACTGAAGCTTTCTTT
. | TRBJ1-1 | TRBV11-3 | . | CASSLGHPNTEAFF | TGTGCCAGCAGCTTAGGGCACCCGAACACTGAAGCTTTCTTT
. | TRBJ1-5 | TRBV28 | TRBD1 | CASSRDSSNQPQHF | TGTGCCAGCAGCCGGGACAGCTCAAATCAGCCCCAGCATTTT
. | TRBJ1-4 | TRBV7-8 | TRBD1 | CASSLRRGPGQNEKLFF | TGTGCCAGCAGCTTACGCCGAGGACCGGGACAGAACGAAAAACTGTTTTTT
. | TRBJ1-5 | TRBV4-1 | . | CASSQEEAGRQPQHF | TGCGCCAGCAGCCAAGAAGAGGCAGGGCGTCAGCCCCAGCATTTT
. | TRBJ2-1 | TRBV5-1 | TRBD1 | CASSHEWTGSNEQFF | TGCGCCAGCAGCCACGAATGGACAGGATCAAATGAGCAGTTCTTC